Following are 21 T cell receptor beta chains from one sample sequenced in a study of T cells in Graves' hyperthyroidism and ophthalmopathy. Regions amplified from RNA transcripts were the TCR beta CDR3 regions. Researchers ran a first-round RT-PCR on the TCR CDR3 using the HTBI primer set. One entry per CDR3 protein, called by TCRdb with MiXCR from the multiplex PCR reads. Of nearly 600,000 distinct CDR3 sequences in the sample, more than 11% were seen once. The sample taken for sequencing was blood. The receptors were sampled from a woman aged 25 to 39 with Graves' hyperthyroidism that later progressed to Graves' ophthalmopathy.

There are many counts of this clonotype. The rearrangement joins TRBV11-1 to TRBJ1-5; 7 nucleotides line up with TRBD1. With 5 bases clipped from V and 1 base from J, the junction kept 5 bases outside the gene matches. The germline V gene has CDR1 SGHAT and CDR2 FQDESV (reference sequence). The CDR3 has 15 residues. For the CDR3, the DNA is TGTGCCAGCAGCCACAGGGGTAGGAGCAATCAGCCCCAGCATTTT. It is translated as CASSHRGRSNQPQHF.

This clonotype was found a few times. The chain uses TRBV7-9 and TRBJ2-4, with 11 bases matching TRBD2. The V gene's germline CDR1 is SEHNR and CDR2 FQNEAQ (reference sequence). The trim removed 4 bases at V and 0 bases at J, leaving 8 bases unmatched. CDR3 length: 18 residues. CDR3 loop: CASSSTSGSPLAKNIQYF. Here the CDR3 DNA reads TGTGCCAGCAGCTCAACTAGCGGGAGCCCCCTAGCCAAAAACATTCAGTACTTC.

This clonotype was detected ten times or more. The rearrangement links TRBV2 to TRBJ1-1; D gene uncertain. This CDR3 spans 13 amino acids. Trimming removed 7 bases from V and 1 base from J, with 10 bases in between. From germline, CDR1 is SNHLY and CDR2 FYNNEI. The chain's CDR3 is CASTLTQNTEAFF. The DNA for the CDR3 is TGTGCCAGCACCCTGACTCAGAACACTGAAGCTTTCTTT.

In its sample, this clonotype was seen many times. The J gene is TRBJ2-3, the V gene TRBV6-1; 8 bases are a match to TRBD1. The germline CDR1 and CDR2 sequences are MNHNS and SASEGT. The V and J ends lost 5 bases and 2 bases, in that order; junction bases with no gene match: 6. This CDR3 is built from 15 residues. CDR3 amino acids: CASSLRGRNTDTQYF. The CDR3 nucleotides are TGTGCCAGCAGTCTCAGGGGGCGAAACACAGATACGCAGTATTTT.

In this sample, this clonotype turned up a few times. The chain uses TRBV5-1 and TRBJ2-5; D tentatively fits TRBD1 or TRBD2 (5 bases each). The CDR3 is made up of 14 amino acids. V gave up 5 bases and J gave up 4 bases, with 15 bases separating them. The germline V gene has CDR1 SGHRS and CDR2 YFSETQ. This CDR3 is CASSNTGTGETQYF. DNA of the CDR3: TGCGCCAGCAGTAACACCGGGACCGGAGAGACCCAGTACTTC.

This clonotype occurred many times. The V and J genes are TRBV18 and TRBJ2-5; D is tentatively TRBD1 or TRBD2 (5 bases each). CDR3 length: 15 residues. V lost 2 bases, J lost 2 bases, and 12 bases lay in between. Germline V gene lookup returns CDR1 KGHSH and CDR2 LQKENI. CDR3 coding DNA: TGTGCCAGCTCACCAAGCGGATCAGGGCAAGAGACCCAGTACTTC. Amino acids: CASSPSGSGQETQYF.

This clonotype came up a few times. With a much larger clone just one base away, this may be a read error. The CDR3 ends on some other residue instead of the conserved phenylalanine or tryptophan, so this is likely a read error. CDR3 sequence (DNA): TGTGCCAGCCTTAGAGGGGGACCCCAAGAGACCCAGTACCTC. It yields the protein CASLRGGPQETQYL. This chain connects TRBV7-2 to TRBJ2-5; possibly TRBD1 for D (6 bases). The V gene's germline CDR1 is SGHTA and CDR2 FQGNSA. Between the trimmed V and J ends, which lost 8 bases and 1 base, there was a span of 14 bases. CDR3 length: 14 residues.

This rearrangement joins TRBV19 to TRBJ1-2, with D unclear. This CDR3 has 12 residues. The V end was cut by 4 bases, the J end by 9 bases, with 12 bases between. The V gene's germline CDR1 is LNHDA and CDR2 SQIVND (reference sequence). CDR3 in amino acids: CASSSHQSSYTF. In DNA form, the CDR3 reads TGTGCCAGTAGTAGTCACCAATCCAGCTACACCTTC.

This clonotype was counted ten times or more. The chain links TRBV28 to TRBJ1-5, with a weak D call TRBD1 (5 bases). The CDR3 runs 12 residues. CDR1 MDHEN and CDR2 SYDVKM come from the germline V gene. Trimming shortened V by 4 bases and J by 7 bases, and 8 bases separated the two germline ends. The CDR3 is CASSWGDQPQHF. Here the CDR3 DNA reads TGTGCCAGCAGTTGGGGGGACCAGCCCCAGCATTTT.

This clonotype was picked up a small number of times. The junction and the germline gene differ at one end; a read error may be behind it. This chain uses TRBV7-2 with TRBJ2-2; D might be TRBD2 (6 bases). The CDR3 contains 14 residues. Germline-derived CDR1 and CDR2 are SGHTA and FQGNSA. The CDR3 region has the DNA TGTGCCAGCAGCTGGCAGGGCGGGACCGGGGAGCTGCTTTTT. It yields the protein CASSWQGGTGELLF.

Turning to this clonotype: It may be a read error: a sequence one base away is much more abundant. No conserved phenylalanine or tryptophan is present at the end of the CDR3, so a read error is the likely explanation. The chain couples TRBV27 to TRBJ1-1, with 12 bases matching TRBD1. J was trimmed by 6 bases and V by 3 bases; bases with no gene match: 8. The CDR3 spans 16 residues. Germline V gene data show CDR1 as MNHEY and CDR2 as SMNVEV (reference sequence). CDR3 protein: CASSFGDRGRMAEAFL. The DNA of the CDR3 is TGTGCCAGCAGTTTCGGGGACAGGGGGCGCATGGCTGAAGCTTTCCTT.

The sample holds many counts of this clonotype. The chain recombines TRBV30 with TRBJ2-7, with D maybe TRBD2 (6 bases). V lost 6 bases and J 4 bases, leaving 16 bases between the germline ends. The CDR3 contains 13 residues. Germline V lookup: CDR1 GTSNPN, CDR2 SVGIG (reference sequence). This CDR3 is CACGRDWAYEQYF. The DNA for the CDR3 is TGTGCCTGCGGGAGAGACTGGGCATACGAGCAGTACTTC.

This chain joins TRBV4-3 and TRBJ2-7, with 7 positions matching TRBD1. The J segment lost 4 bases and the V segment lost 0 bases, leaving 9 bases of the junction unmatched. CDR1 LGHNA and CDR2 YSLEER come from the germline V gene. This CDR3 contains 16 residues. The CDR3: CASSQDRDRSLYEQYF. CDR3 coding DNA: TGCGCCAGCAGCCAAGACCGGGACAGAAGCCTTTACGAGCAGTACTTC.

This clonotype was recorded a few times. V gene TRBV20-1 combines with J gene TRBJ2-7; TRBD1 agrees at 7 bases. Trimming at V came to 2 bases and at J to 4 bases, leaving 11 bases not matched to a gene. In germline, CDR1 is DFQATT, CDR2 SNEGSKA (reference sequence). The CDR3 is 15 residues long. CDR3 in amino acids: CSARNGLTGRYEQYF. The CDR3 DNA is TGCAGTGCTAGAAACGGCCTGACAGGGCGGTACGAGCAGTACTTC.

This clonotype was detected many times. V usage is TRBV20-1 and J usage is TRBJ1-2; D is undetermined. The CDR3 consists of 12 residues. Germline assignment: CDR1 DFQATT and CDR2 SNEGSKA (reference sequence). Trimming cost V 4 bases and J 2 bases, with 8 bases left between them. The CDR3 DNA is TGCAGTGCTAACCGCGTGAACTATGGCTACACCTTC. Amino acids: CSANRVNYGYTF.

The sample holds many counts of this clonotype. The chain employs TRBV11-3 and TRBJ2-2; 8 nucleotides align to TRBD1. J gave up 6 bases and V 5 bases, and 8 bases lay outside the gene matches. Germline CDR1 SGHNT, CDR2 YENEEA. CDR3 length equals 15 residues. The CDR3 coding sequence is TGTGCCAGCAGCCGACAGGGGTTACTGGCCGGGGAGCTGTTTTTT. Protein sequence: CASSRQGLLAGELFF.

Ten or more counts support this clonotype. The V gene is TRBV5-8, the J gene TRBJ2-2; either TRBD1 or TRBD2 may fit D (5 bases each). From germline, CDR1 is SGHTS and CDR2 YDEGEE. The CDR3 extends over 15 amino acids. V lost 1 base to trimming and J lost 9 bases, with 16 bases between them. The CDR3 sequence is CASSLSRDEGRELFF. The DNA for the CDR3 is TGTGCCAGCAGCTTGTCCCGGGACGAGGGCAGGGAGCTGTTTTTT.

This clonotype showed up many times. This chain uses TRBV11-3 with TRBJ1-1; D is undetermined. This CDR3 has 14 amino acids. Trimming removed 5 bases at V and 7 bases at J, with 17 bases between. The germline CDR1 and CDR2 sequences are SGHNT and YENEEA. The CDR3 region is CASSPPGPRVEAFF. The CDR3 nucleotides read TGTGCCAGCAGCCCACCTGGACCCCGGGTTGAAGCTTTCTTT.

This clonotype has a count of ten or more. The chain joins TRBV12-3 or TRBV12-4 to TRBJ2-5, with TRBD2 matching over 10 bases. The J segment lost 5 bases and the V segment lost 3 bases, leaving 9 bases of the junction unmatched. This CDR3 is built from 16 residues. The CDR3 DNA reads TGTGCCAGCAGTTTCACCCTAGCGGGAGTAGGCGAGACCCAGTACTTC. It codes for CASSFTLAGVGETQYF.

The sample holds many counts of this clonotype. This chain connects TRBV28 to TRBJ2-1; possibly TRBD2 for D (5 bases). The CDR3 loop spans 16 amino acids. V lost 6 bases and J lost 0, with 15 bases in between. In germline, CDR1 is MDHEN, CDR2 SYDVKM. The CDR3 region has the DNA TGTGCCAGCAGCCTAAGGAGGACGGTCTCCTACAATGAGCAGTTCTTC. This encodes CASSLRRTVSYNEQFF.

This clonotype was detected ten times or more. The gene calls are TRBV29-1 and TRBJ2-5; TRBD1 is a possible D gene (7 bases). The CDR3 length is 13 residues. CDR1 SQVTM and CDR2 ANQGSEA come from the germline V gene. V was trimmed by 2 bases and J by 7 bases, leaving 14 bases between them. CDR3 in amino acids: CSVEKDRRATQYF. The CDR3 DNA reads TGCAGCGTTGAAAAGGACAGGAGGGCGACCCAGTACTTC.